These T cell receptor beta chains were read from a single sample in a study of technical replicates of blood from several donors. Measured with immunoSEQ multiplex PCR; TCRdb has only the in-frame clones, and not every one. Here the sample spans more than 90,000 clones, roughly 95% being singletons. The specimen sequenced was T cells isolated from PBMCs. These receptors all stem from a human donor in good health. Both conserved end residues are trimmed from each CDR3. The order of the fields is V gene, CDR3 protein.

>TRBV5-1
ASSPYDSSYEQY
>TRBV5-4
ASSAGGAGNQPQH
>TRBV19
ASGDGTSGRTLNEQF
>TRBV5-1
ASSLVGTSFHEQY
>TRBV4-1
ASSQGLTAGELF
>TRBV7-9
ASSLSGGTGELF
>TRBV29-1
SVEMGARTDTQY
>TRBV27
ASSFLPLREGLYEQY
>TRBV19
ASSETGTDPYNEQF
>TRBV10-1
ASSGGQTTRLPQH
>TRBV6-1
ASSELYRRNTEAF
>TRBV6-1
ASSELGATYGYT
>TRBV11-2
ASSPGDRGRTEAF
>TRBV6-1
ASSPPETQY
>TRBV5-4
ASSLRGYEQY
>TRBV19
ASSWQGLEPQH
>TRBV9
ASRGDRNTGELF
>TRBV18
ASSSSYSNSHTEAF
>TRBV2
ASSEALGGKNIQY
>TRBV4-1
ASSQEFGTGDAQTSTDTQY
>TRBV6-5
ASSYRLAAYEQY
>TRBV11-2
ASSSTDKGWGGEAF
>TRBV6-4
ASSEMGSTDTQY
>TRBV27
AAADTHSTDTQY
>TRBV2
ASRETVSANYGYT
>TRBV28
ATRVTRAYEQY
>TRBV29-1
SGTGRAGTGELF
>TRBV28
ASSPGLADPRDTQY
>TRBV29-1
SLPTGGMASYNEQF
>TRBV6-5
ASSYSGRGGDDYT
>TRBV10-1
ASSESNWRGNTGELF
>TRBV30
AWRQGRGYT
>TRBV4-1
ASSQDRGARGFYGYT
>TRBV7-9
ASRPGQSGDEQY
>TRBV5-1
ASSLGLTSSYEQY
>TRBV28
ASSLHVEQF
>TRBV27
ASSLTGELF
>TRBV4-2
ASSPGLAGSGGELF
>TRBV2
ASSEQGASEAF
>TRBV6-1
ASSELPPNNEKLF
>TRBV6-6
ASSSGDREQY
>TRBV6-1
ASMSVYTEAF
>TRBV5-8
ASSRRQGLTDTQY
>TRBV10-3
AISRRGTSGSETQY
>TRBV5-6
ASSLSWQRSNQPQH
>TRBV19
ASSSLRTEGSRREQY
>TRBV28
ASSLWELAGGPGEQF
>TRBV6-5
ASSSTVSGNTIY
>TRBV14
ASSQDFSDNEQF
>TRBV28
ASSMDRGTDTQY
>TRBV28
ASSRYRVTGANVLT
>TRBV28
ASSPTGGITLHYGYT
>TRBV4-1
ASSQEGRRMHGTQY
>TRBV27
ASSYLSSHNEQF
>TRBV2
ASSPGGDRVDQPQH
>TRBV4-2
ASRPGTSGRGYGELF
>TRBV28
ASSFLGQGVVADTQY
>TRBV11-2
ASSSPPPGTGNREQY